Listed here is a single T cell receptor (beta chain). Its cognate antigen has yet to be identified. Nothing much larger sits one base from this clone, and base qualities are not available. This entry comes from a study of T cells in Graves' hyperthyroidism and ophthalmopathy (dated by TCRdb to the late 2010s). For the study in its entirety: Peripheral blood samples were taken at initial diagnosis, before any treatment was given. In six Graves' hyperthyroidism patients, the study also compared T-cell repertoires from thyroid tissue with T-cell repertoires from blood. Prospective prediction of ophthalmopathy was tested in an independent validation cohort consisting of 18 hyperthyroidism patients and more than 15 patients who later progressed to ophthalmopathy. The paper describes TCR Vbeta CDR3 sequencing of 140 or so peripheral blood samples, made up of 43 ophthalmopathy patients, 70 to 75 hyperthyroidism patients and roughly 17 progressor patients. The roughly 90 discovery patients were divided at random into training and test sets in a 7:3 ratio. After sampling, hyperthyroidism patients received methimazole starting at 30 mg daily, and ophthalmopathy patients received high-dose intravenous methylprednisolone. TCR V-J signatures able to tell the groups apart were searched for in a discovery cohort of approximately 95 patients, of whom roughly 42 had Graves' ophthalmopathy and around 57 had stable Graves' hyperthyroidism. Here is what the overall study found, with its caveats: Most expanded thyroid clonotypes (frequency above 0.001) were also found in blood, which suggests that blood repertoires may mirror thyroid immune responses. Ophthalmopathy was separated from stable hyperthyroidism by a 13 V-J signature model, with approximately 86% sensitivity and about 81% specificity obtained in cross-validation and 80%/75% obtained in testing. During validation, the model predicted progression to ophthalmopathy a median of about 6.3 months ahead of onset, with almost 71% sensitivity and around 72% specificity. Sample size was not statistically predetermined, and investigators were not blinded to group allocation.

In the ophthalmopathy patients, disease was moderately to severely active, with a Clinical Activity Score of 3 or more, a NOSPECS grade of 4 or more, and a duration of less than 3 months. Any patient with an uncontrolled infection, another autoimmune disease, pregnancy or lactation was excluded. Clinical symptoms, serum thyroxine and TRAb, thyroid ultrasound, and orbital computed tomography formed the basis for the diagnoses. Ficoll-Paque density gradient centrifugation was used to isolate PBMCs from 10 ml of fresh peripheral blood. Total RNA was extracted with Trizol reagent, and quality was checked on an Agilent 2100 Bioanalyzer. TCR beta CDR3 regions were amplified from RNA transcripts. The first round of RT-PCR for the TCR CDR3 was performed with the HTBI primer set and the Qiagen OneStep RT-PCR kit. Libraries were constructed in a second round of multiplex PCR, after which size selection and purification were carried out. Libraries were sequenced paired-end with 100 bp reads on an Illumina HiSeq2000. The study's own analysis went as follows. SOAPnuke was used to process the raw data, removing reads that contained adapters or uncalled bases, had a mean Phred below 15, or lacked an exact match to the constant primer or identifier. COPE v1.2.5 was used to merge the high-quality paired reads, and each unique nucleotide sequence was defined as a clonotype. MiTCR v1.1 was used to align the clonotypes against IMGT TRBV, TRBD and TRBJ reference segments. Analysis was restricted to V-J combinations with a frequency above 0.0001, which covered 99.2% of repertoires. A TCS score was defined as the ratio between F50 (clonal expansion) and ExV (chaos), using BLOSUM62-based TCRdist between CDR3 peptides within each V-J. Welch's t-statistics and random forest reduced around 510 V-J features to under 15, which were used in a naive Bayes classifier (R e1071). TCRdb itself trimmed the public reads at Q25 with fastp, ran MiXCR and retained productive beta chains. Every distinct CDR3 protein forms one entry, paired with its most common genes and DNA. What appears here as the V and J calls and clone size reflects TCRdb's work, not the paper's. The sample table contains around 390,000 distinct CDR3 sequences; only one count was recorded for around 15% of them. The ten largest clones represent less than 20% of the sample.

The CDR3 runs 15 residues from the cysteine to the phenylalanine. The kept DNA is CDR3 alone, 45 bases in frame from the first base. As encoded in the germline V gene, CDR1 is MGHDK while CDR2 is SYGVNS. Relative to germline, V is 6 bases shorter and J is 5 bases shorter, with 19 bases between their ends. The sample comprised blood. The rearranged segments are TRBV25-1 and TRBJ1-2; the D gene is possibly TRBD1, with 6 bases matching. The TCR originated in a woman aged 30 to 39 with Graves' ophthalmopathy. The DNA sequence is as follows: TGTGCCAGCAGAGCTAAAGGACAGTTAATATATGGCTACACCTTC. Its product reads: CASRAKGQLIYGYTF.